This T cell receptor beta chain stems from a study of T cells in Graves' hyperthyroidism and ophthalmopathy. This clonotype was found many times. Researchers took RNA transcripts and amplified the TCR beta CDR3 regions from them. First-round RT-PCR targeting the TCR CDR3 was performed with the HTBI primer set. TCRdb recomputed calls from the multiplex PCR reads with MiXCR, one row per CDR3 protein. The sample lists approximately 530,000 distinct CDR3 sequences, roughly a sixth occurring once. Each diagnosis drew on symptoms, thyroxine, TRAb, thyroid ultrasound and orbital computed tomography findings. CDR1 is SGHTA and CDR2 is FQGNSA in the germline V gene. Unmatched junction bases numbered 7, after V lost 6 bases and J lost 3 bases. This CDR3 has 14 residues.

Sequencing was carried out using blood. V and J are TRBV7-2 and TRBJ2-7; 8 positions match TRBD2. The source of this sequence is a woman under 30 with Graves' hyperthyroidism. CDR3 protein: CASRPSGGSYEQYF. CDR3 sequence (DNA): TGTGCCAGCAGACCGTCGGGGGGGAGCTACGAGCAGTACTTC.